This T cell receptor (beta chain) appears in the sequencing data of a study of post-analysis software for immune sequencing data. Background on the study: Included among the disease courses, which were recorded for the cohort, were relapsing-remitting, secondary progressive and progressive-relapsing multiple sclerosis. Study observations and caveats: Among 5 or 6 TRBV segments more frequent in patients than controls were TRBV5-6, TRBV5-1 and TRBV20-1.

Of note for this clonotype: Antigen specificity is unknown.

Each TCR beta cDNA library carried unique molecular identifiers. One entry per CDR3 protein results from TCRdb running MiXCR on the PCR reads. The sample holds 500,000 to 600,000 distinct CDR3 sequences, roughly 40% seen once. From germline, CDR1 is WNHNN and CDR2 SYGVQD (reference sequence). Trimming took off 3 bases at V and 13 bases at J, with 10 bases between the two ends. This CDR3 has 11 amino acids. Sequencing was carried out using blood. The chain links TRBV10-1 to TRBJ2-1; D may correspond to TRBD1 or TRBD2 (5 bases each). This TCR derives from a girl aged 5 to 17 with multiple sclerosis. CDR3 loop: CASSDSGPQFF. CDR3 bases: TGCGCCAGCAGTGACTCGGGACCCCAGTTCTTC.